The clone carrying this TCR beta chain was seen ten or more times. Authors' data handling: What underpinned the distant-metastasis classifier for papillary thyroid cancer was the set of CDR3 differences across clinicopathological groups. TCRdb re-processed the PCR reads through MiXCR. It is TCRdb's table, rather than the study itself, that gives the V and J calls and clone size. The repertoire holds almost 70,000 clones, with over 12% as singletons. This sample was taken from a study of metastatic and nonmetastatic thyroid tumors. Study-level background: From malignant and benign thyroid patients, repertoires in blood and in tumor or nodule tissue were compared.

No treatment of any kind had been given to any patient before thyroid surgery. The germline V gene encodes CDR1 SQVTM and CDR2 ANQGSEA. J was trimmed by 4 bases and V by 0 bases; bases with no gene match: 9. This CDR3 region has 16 residues. The V and J genes are TRBV29-1 and TRBJ1-3, with TRBD1 identical over 7 bases. The specimen was blood. This clonotype was obtained from a male donor with papillary thyroid cancer or a benign thyroid nodule (not recorded which). Some clones in this sample may be carry-over from other donors' samples. The DNA for the CDR3 is TGCAGCGTTGAAGATGGGGGACAGAGTTTCGGAAACACCATATATTTT. It yields the protein CSVEDGGQSFGNTIYF.